Given below is one TCR beta chain in context. Antigen specificity is unknown. It was with a sample-barcoded 5' primer and a J-beta primer mix that a second PCR of about 7 to 12 cycles was run. TCRdb re-called the 5' RACE reads through MiXCR, storing one row per CDR3 protein. The top ten hold less than 15% of the sample, which has about 1.1 million distinct CDR3 sequences, more than 30% seen once. The record originates from a study of blood T cells in healthy people across ages. Per sample, extraction of total RNA gave at least 6 micrograms in every case. Study-wide results and caveats: With unsorted PBMCs, a conclusive comparison of naive versus antigen-experienced cells was not possible. TCR beta diversity per million T cells fell roughly linearly with age. Estimated diversity across one million T cells was deemed an underestimate.

The receptor was derived from a man in his late teens or twenties in good health. Sequencing used blood.

The CDR3 DNA is TGTGCCAGTAGTATAATCCACGATAGCACTGAAGCTTTCTTT. It translates to CASSIIHDSTEAFF. This rearrangement joins TRBV19 to TRBJ1-1; D gene ambiguous. The CDR3 runs to 14 residues. V lost 2 bases and J 4 bases, leaving 11 bases between the germline ends. Germline CDR1 LNHDA, CDR2 SQIVND (reference sequence). The whole variable domain, remainder taken from reference TRBV19 and TRBJ1-1, is DGGITQSPKYLFRKEGQNVTLSCEQNLNHDAMYWYRQDPGQGLRLIYYSQIVNDFQKGDIAEGYSVSREKKESFPLTVTSAQKNPTAFYLCASSIIHDSTEAFFGQGTRLTVV.